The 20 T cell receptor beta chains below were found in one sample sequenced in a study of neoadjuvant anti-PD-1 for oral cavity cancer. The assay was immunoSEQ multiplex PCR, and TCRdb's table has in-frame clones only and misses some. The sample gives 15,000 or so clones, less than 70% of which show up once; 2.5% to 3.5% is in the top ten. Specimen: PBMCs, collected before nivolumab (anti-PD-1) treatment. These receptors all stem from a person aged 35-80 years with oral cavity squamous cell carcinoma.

The CDR3 spells CASSPGRVNEQFF. The CDR3 DNA reads TGTGCCAGCAGCCCAGGGAGAGTTAATGAGCAGTTCTTC. This sequence joins TRBV6-1 and TRBJ2-1; D may match TRBD1 or TRBD2 (5 bases each). This CDR3 is built from 13 residues. The germline V and J ends were trimmed by 6 bases and 7 bases, with 13 bases remaining between them. The germline V gene has CDR1 MNHNS and CDR2 SASEGT.

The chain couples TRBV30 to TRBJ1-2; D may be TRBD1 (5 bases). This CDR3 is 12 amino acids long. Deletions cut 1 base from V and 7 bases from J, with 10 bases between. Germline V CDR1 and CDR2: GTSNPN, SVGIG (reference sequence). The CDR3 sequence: CAWSAQGFGYTF. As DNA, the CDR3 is TGTGCCTGGAGTGCCCAGGGTTTTGGCTACACCTTC.

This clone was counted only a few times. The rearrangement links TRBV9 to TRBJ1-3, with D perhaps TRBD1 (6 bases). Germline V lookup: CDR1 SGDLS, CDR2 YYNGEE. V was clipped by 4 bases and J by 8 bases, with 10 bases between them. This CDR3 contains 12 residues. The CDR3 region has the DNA TGTGCCAGCAGCCTACAGGGTGACACCATATATTTT. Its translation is CASSLQGDTIYF.

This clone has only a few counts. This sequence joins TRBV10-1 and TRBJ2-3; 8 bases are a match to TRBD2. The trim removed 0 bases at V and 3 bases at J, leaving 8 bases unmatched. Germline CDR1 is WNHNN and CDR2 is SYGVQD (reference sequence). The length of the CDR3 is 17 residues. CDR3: CASSESGSGGGTDTQYF. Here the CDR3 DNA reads TGCGCCAGCAGTGAGTCGGGGAGCGGGGGAGGGACAGATACGCAGTATTTT.

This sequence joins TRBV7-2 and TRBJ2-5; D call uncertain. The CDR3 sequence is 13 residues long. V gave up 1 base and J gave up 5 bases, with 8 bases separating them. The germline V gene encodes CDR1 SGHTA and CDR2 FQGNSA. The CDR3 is CASSLVASETQYF. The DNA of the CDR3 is TGTGCCAGCAGCTTAGTTGCAAGTGAGACCCAGTACTTC.

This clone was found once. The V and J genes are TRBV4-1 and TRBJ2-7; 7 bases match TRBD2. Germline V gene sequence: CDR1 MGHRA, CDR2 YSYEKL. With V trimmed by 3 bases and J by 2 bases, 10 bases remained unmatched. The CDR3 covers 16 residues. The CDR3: CASSHPGLAVPYEQYF. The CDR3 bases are TGCGCCAGCAGCCACCCCGGGCTAGCGGTACCCTACGAGCAGTACTTC.

DNA for the CDR3: TGTGCTAGTGGTTTGTCAGCGGGAGGTACAGATGAGCAGTTCTTC. Translation: CASGLSAGGTDEQFF. The chain recombines TRBV12-5 with TRBJ2-1, with TRBD2 identical over 9 bases. The CDR3 is made up of 15 amino acids. Germline values: CDR1 LGHNT, CDR2 FRNRAP. With V trimmed by 2 bases and J by 8 bases, 7 bases remained unmatched.

The CDR3 DNA reads TGCAGTCCTCTAGCGGTCTACGAGCAGTACTTC. Translating gives CSPLAVYEQYF. This chain joins TRBV20-1 and TRBJ2-7; TRBD2 agrees at 7 bases. The CDR3 runs to 11 residues. Unmatched junction bases numbered 4, after V lost 8 bases and J lost 3 bases. The germline V gene encodes CDR1 DFQATT and CDR2 SNEGSKA (reference sequence).

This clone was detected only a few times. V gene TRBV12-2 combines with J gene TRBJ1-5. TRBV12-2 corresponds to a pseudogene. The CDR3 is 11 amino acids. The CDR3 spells CASRLIPPQHF. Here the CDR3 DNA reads TGTGCAAGTCGCTTAATCCCGCCCCAGCATTTT.

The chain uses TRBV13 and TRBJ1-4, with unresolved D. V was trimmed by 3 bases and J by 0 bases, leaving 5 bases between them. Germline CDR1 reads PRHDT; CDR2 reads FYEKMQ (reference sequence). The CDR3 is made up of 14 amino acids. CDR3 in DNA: TGTGCCAGCAGCTTTTGGGCAACTAATGAAAAACTGTTTTTT. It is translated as CASSFWATNEKLFF.

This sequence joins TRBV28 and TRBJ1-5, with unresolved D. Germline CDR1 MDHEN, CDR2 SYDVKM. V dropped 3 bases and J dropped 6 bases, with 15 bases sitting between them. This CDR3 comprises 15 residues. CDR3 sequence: CASSFLLGNRQPQHF. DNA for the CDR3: TGTGCCAGCAGTTTCCTACTAGGGAATCGTCAGCCCCAGCATTTT.

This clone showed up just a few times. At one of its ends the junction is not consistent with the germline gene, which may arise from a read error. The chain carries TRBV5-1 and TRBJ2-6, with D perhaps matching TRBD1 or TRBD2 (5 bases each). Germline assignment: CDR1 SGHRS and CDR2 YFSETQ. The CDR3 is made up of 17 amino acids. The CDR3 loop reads CASRLGPSPSGANVLTF. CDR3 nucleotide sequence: TGCGCCAGCAGATTGGGACCTTCTCCCTCTGGGGCCAACGTCCTGACTTTC.

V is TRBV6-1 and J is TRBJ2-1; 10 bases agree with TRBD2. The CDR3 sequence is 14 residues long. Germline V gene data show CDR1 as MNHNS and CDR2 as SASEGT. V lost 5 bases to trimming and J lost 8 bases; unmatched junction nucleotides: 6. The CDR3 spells CASSPLAGVDEQFF. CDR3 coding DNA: TGTGCCAGCAGTCCCCTAGCGGGAGTCGATGAGCAGTTCTTC.

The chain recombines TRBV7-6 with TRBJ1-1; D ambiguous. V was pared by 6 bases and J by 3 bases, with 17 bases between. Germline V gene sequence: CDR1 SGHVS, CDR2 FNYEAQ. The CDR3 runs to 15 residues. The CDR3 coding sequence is TGTGCCAGCAGACAAGCGGTAGGAGCGTACACTGAAGCTTTCTTT. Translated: CASRQAVGAYTEAFF.

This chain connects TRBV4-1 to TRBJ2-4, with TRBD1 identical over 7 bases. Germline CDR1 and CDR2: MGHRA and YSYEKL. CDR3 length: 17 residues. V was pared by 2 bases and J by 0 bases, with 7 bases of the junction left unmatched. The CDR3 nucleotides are TGCGCCAGCAGCCAACCCCGGGACAGACTAGCCAAAAACATTCAGTACTTC. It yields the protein CASSQPRDRLAKNIQYF.

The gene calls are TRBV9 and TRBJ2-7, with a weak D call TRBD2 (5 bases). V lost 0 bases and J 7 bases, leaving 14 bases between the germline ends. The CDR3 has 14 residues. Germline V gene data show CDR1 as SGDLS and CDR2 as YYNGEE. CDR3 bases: TGTGCCAGCAGCGTAGACCCAAAGTCGGGGGAGCAGTACTTC. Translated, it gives CASSVDPKSGEQYF.

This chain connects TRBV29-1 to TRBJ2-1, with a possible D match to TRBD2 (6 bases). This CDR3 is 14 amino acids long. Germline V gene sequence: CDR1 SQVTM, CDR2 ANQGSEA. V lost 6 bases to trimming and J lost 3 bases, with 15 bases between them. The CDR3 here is CSVRPGTDYNEQFF. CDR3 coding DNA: TGCAGCGTCCGACCCGGGACTGACTACAATGAGCAGTTCTTC.

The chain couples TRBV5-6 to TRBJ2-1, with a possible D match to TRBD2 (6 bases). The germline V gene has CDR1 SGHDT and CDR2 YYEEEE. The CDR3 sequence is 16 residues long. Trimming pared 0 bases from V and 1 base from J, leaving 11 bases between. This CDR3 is CASSLGGGVSYNEQFF. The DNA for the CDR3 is TGTGCCAGCAGCTTGGGAGGAGGGGTGTCCTACAATGAGCAGTTCTTC.

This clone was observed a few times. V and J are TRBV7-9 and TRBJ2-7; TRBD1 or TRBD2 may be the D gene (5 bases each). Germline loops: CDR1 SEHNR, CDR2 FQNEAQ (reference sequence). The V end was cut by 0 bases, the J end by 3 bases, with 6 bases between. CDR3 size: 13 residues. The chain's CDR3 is CASSLAGVYEQYF. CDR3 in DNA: TGTGCCAGCAGCTTAGCGGGGGTCTACGAGCAGTACTTC.

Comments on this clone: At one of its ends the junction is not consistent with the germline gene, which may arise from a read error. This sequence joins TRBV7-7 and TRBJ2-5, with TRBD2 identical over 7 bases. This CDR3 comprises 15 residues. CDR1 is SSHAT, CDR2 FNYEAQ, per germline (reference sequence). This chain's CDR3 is CASSLDSGGGAAQYF. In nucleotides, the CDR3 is TGTGCTAGCAGCTTAGATTCGGGAGGAGGAGCGGCCCAGTACTTC.